This TCR beta chain was recovered during a study of blood T cell repertoires in COVID-19. Study at large: COVID-19 samples from acute and convalescent phases originated in the United States, Italy and Spain.

Germline assignment: CDR1 MNHEY and CDR2 SVGAGI. Trimming removed 4 bases at V and 2 bases at J, with 8 bases between. There are 13 residues in the CDR3. Only in-frame clones appear in the TCRdb table, and some are missing; sequencing was by immunoSEQ multiplex PCR. Here the sample spans more than 95,000 clones, just over 85% being singletons. The source of this sequence is a human donor in a cohort sampled during active COVID-19. The sample was peripheral blood. This chain connects TRBV6-5 to TRBJ1-1, with D possibly matching TRBD1 (6 bases). CDR3 protein: CASSWTDNTEAFF. Here the CDR3 DNA reads TGTGCCAGCAGTTGGACAGATAACACTGAAGCTTTCTTT.